The table lists the clone carrying this TCR beta chain with many counts. Its antigen is not known. TCRdb fed the 5' RACE reads into MiXCR, producing one record per CDR3 protein. The sample has more than 450,000 distinct CDR3 sequences; around 17% are singletons. The CDR3 totals 14 residues. With 11 bases removed from V and 6 bases from J, the gap between germline ends came to 23 bases. CDR1 and CDR2 from the germline V gene are LGHDT and YNNKEL (reference sequence). These data belong to a study of T-cell memory formation after mild COVID-19. Background on the study: Clusters of TCRs were largely donor specific.

Study-level findings and limits: Cross-reactive memory apparently joined, as some responding clones appeared in pre-infection memory. Contracting clones from day 15 to 85 had balanced CD4/CD8; later expanders favoured CD4+. Mainly in CM and EM were contracting CD4+ clones; CD8+ were in EMRA.

The source of this sequence is an adult woman who had mild COVID-19 (a few samples of this study predate the infection). Cell type and time point are not known. Sequences were obtained from PBMCs or a T cell subset sorted from them (not recorded which). The chain joins TRBV3-1 to TRBJ2-7, with D perhaps TRBD2 (7 bases). The CDR3, as DNA: TGTGCCTCCAGGGGCGGCGGGAGAATGGGCGAGCAGTACTTC. Amino acids: CASRGGGRMGEQYF.